In this sample, the clone carrying this T cell receptor (beta chain) is medium-sized. The CDR3 is 13 residues long. The V end was cut by 6 bases, the J end by 8 bases, with 14 bases between. Germline loops: CDR1 SGHTA, CDR2 FQGTGA. The data originate from a study of CDR3 diversity in severe acne. A single record per CDR3 protein comes from TCRdb applying MiXCR to the PCR reads. The sample yields over 90,000 distinct CDR3 sequences, approximately 47% seen once. The receptor comes from a male donor with acne. The sequencing sample was made of blood. The chain has TRBV7-3 and TRBJ2-1, with D perhaps assigned TRBD1 or TRBD2 (5 bases each). The CDR3 DNA follows: TGTGCCAGCAGTTTGGGGGTTCGGTATGAGCAGTTCTTC. Its translation is CASSLGVRYEQFF.